The 24 T cell receptor beta chains listed next were all sequenced from one sample in a study of cytomegalovirus exposure and HLA in healthy donors. Vbeta (60) and Jbeta (13) primers were used in the PCR. TCRdb's copy holds only in-frame clones and misses some; the assay was immunoSEQ multiplex PCR. The data show roughly 120,000 clones, 8% to 9.5% seen once. The sequencing sample was made of PBMCs. The receptors shown here come from a man aged 35 to 55 in good health and CMV-seronegative.

This chain connects TRBV7-2 to TRBJ1-5, with 11 bases aligning to TRBD1. Trimming took 2 bases from V and 5 from J; bases not matched to a gene: 14. This CDR3 region has 19 residues. Germline loops: CDR1 SGHTA, CDR2 FQGNSA. This chain's CDR3 is CASSLSFPGTGGHHQPQHF. The DNA of the CDR3 is TGTGCCAGCAGCTTATCTTTTCCCGGGACAGGGGGTCATCATCAGCCCCAGCATTTT.

This clone was seen a handful of times. This sequence joins TRBV4-2 and TRBJ2-5, with a possible D match to TRBD1 (7 bases). Germline V lookup: CDR1 LGHNA, CDR2 YNFKEQ. V lost 0 bases and J lost 5, with 16 bases in between. CDR3 size: 16 residues. The DNA for the CDR3 is TGTGCCAGCAGCCAAGATTGGAGGGGGCAGTGGGAGACCCAGTACTTC. Translating gives CASSQDWRGQWETQYF.

The chain carries TRBV18 and TRBJ2-7; D may be TRBD2 (5 bases). V lost 5 bases, J lost 4 bases, and 9 bases lay in between. The CDR3 contains 12 residues. Germline V gene lookup returns CDR1 KGHSH and CDR2 LQKENI. CDR3 amino acids: CASSADWYEQYF. As DNA, the CDR3 is TGTGCCAGCTCAGCGGACTGGTACGAGCAGTACTTC.

The CDR3 reads CASSDQGTGNNEQYF. DNA for the CDR3: TGTGCCAGTAGTGACCAAGGGACAGGGAACAACGAGCAGTACTTC. The rearrangement links TRBV19 to TRBJ2-7; TRBD1 agrees at 9 bases. From germline, CDR1 is LNHDA and CDR2 SQIVND (reference sequence). Trimming removed 5 bases from V and 5 bases from J; junction bases left unmatched: 10. The CDR3 is made up of 15 amino acids.

The genes are TRBV6-1 and TRBJ1-2, with D perhaps TRBD1 (5 bases). Trimming pared 1 base from V and 4 bases from J, leaving 10 bases between. This CDR3 contains 14 residues. Germline CDR1 reads MNHNS; CDR2 reads SASEGT. CDR3 nucleotide sequence: TGTGCCAGCAGTGAAGAATGGGGCCCCTATGGCTACACCTTC. Translation: CASSEEWGPYGYTF.

This clone showed up just a few times. The J gene is TRBJ2-7, the V gene TRBV9; no reliable D call. CDR1 is SGDLS, CDR2 YYNGEE, per germline. V gave up 0 bases and J gave up 0 bases, with 10 bases separating them. This CDR3 is built from 15 residues. CDR3 sequence (DNA): TGTGCCAGCAGCGTAGATTGGGCCTCCTCCTACGAGCAGTACTTC. It yields the protein CASSVDWASSYEQYF.

This chain links TRBV9 with TRBJ2-3, with 8 bases that match TRBD2. Germline CDR1 reads SGDLS; CDR2 reads YYNGEE. The CDR3 runs 15 residues. Trimming took 4 bases from V and 5 from J; bases not matched to a gene: 9. In nucleotides, the CDR3 is TGTGCCAGCAGCCGCGAAGGGCGGGGGGTAGATACGCAGTATTTT. Encoded protein: CASSREGRGVDTQYF.

This clone was seen only a few times. The V and J genes are TRBV10-3 and TRBJ2-1; 12 bases line up with TRBD1. Trimming took 10 bases from V and 4 from J; bases not matched to a gene: 8. This CDR3 has 15 residues. The germline CDR1 and CDR2 sequences are ENHRY and SYGVKD. The CDR3 loop reads CATTGTGGGYNEQFF. CDR3 nucleotide sequence: TGTGCCACGACGGGGACAGGGGGCGGGTACAATGAGCAGTTCTTC.

This clone was seen only a few times. The chain joins TRBV10-2 to TRBJ1-1; 11 bases line up with TRBD1. With 6 bases clipped from V and 3 bases from J, the junction kept 6 bases outside the gene matches. The CDR3 contains 15 residues. Germline CDR1 reads WSHSY; CDR2 reads SAAADI. The CDR3 DNA is TGCGCCAGCAGAGTGGTGGGACAGGGGGACACTGAAGCTTTCTTT. Its translation: CASRVVGQGDTEAFF.

Here the CDR3 reads CASRQTPNEQFF. The DNA of the CDR3 is TGTGCCAGCAGACAGACCCCCAATGAGCAGTTCTTC. The V call is TRBV11-2, the J call TRBJ2-1; D unclear. The V gene lost 6 bases and the J gene lost 6 bases, with 9 bases spanning the gap. The CDR3 length is 12 residues. In germline, CDR1 is SGHAT, CDR2 FQNNGV.

There are a few counts of this clone. The gene calls are TRBV7-8 and TRBJ2-5, with TRBD1 identical over 9 bases. CDR1 SGHVS and CDR2 FQNEAQ come from the germline V gene. V lost 8 bases, J lost 1 base, and 8 bases stayed unmatched. The length of the CDR3 is 15 residues. CDR3 region: CASLDRGGIQETQYF. The CDR3 DNA sequence: TGTGCCAGCCTTGACAGGGGGGGAATCCAAGAGACCCAGTACTTC.

Only a few counts were recorded for this clone. The genes are TRBV4-2 and TRBJ2-3; 7 bases agree with TRBD2. Germline loops: CDR1 LGHNA, CDR2 YNFKEQ. V dropped 1 base and J dropped 1; count of bases not matched to a gene: 11. The CDR3 extends over 18 amino acids. The CDR3 here is CASSQGPLGGGGTDTQYF. Here the CDR3 DNA reads TGTGCCAGCAGCCAAGGTCCCCTGGGGGGGGGAGGCACAGATACGCAGTATTTT.

The chain recombines TRBV6-1 with TRBJ1-5; tentative D call: TRBD1 (5 bases). This CDR3 is 15 amino acids long. Germline loops: CDR1 MNHNS, CDR2 SASEGT. The germline V and J ends were trimmed by 6 bases and 4 bases, with 16 bases remaining between them. CDR3 protein: CASSQSRVGNQPQHF. The DNA for the CDR3 is TGTGCCAGCAGCCAGAGCAGGGTGGGGAATCAGCCCCAGCATTTT.

This clone was observed a handful of times. In DNA form, the CDR3 reads TGTGCCATCAGTGAGACCACTAGCGGGGGGGCCTCTGAGACCCAGTACTTC. Protein product: CAISETTSGGASETQYF. The genes are TRBV10-3 and TRBJ2-5; the match to TRBD2 covers 13 bases. Germline CDR1 and CDR2: ENHRY and SYGVKD. This CDR3 has 17 residues. Losses at the gene ends were 2 bases for V and 5 bases for J; bases not matched to a gene: 8.

This clone showed up just a few times. The chain combines TRBV13 with TRBJ2-5, with D possibly being TRBD1 (5 bases). This CDR3 spans 13 amino acids. Trimming removed 5 bases from V and 1 base from J, with 8 bases in between. The germline gives CDR1 PRHDT, CDR2 FYEKMQ (reference sequence). CDR3 amino acids: CASSRQFQETQYF. The CDR3 DNA sequence: TGTGCCAGCAGCCGACAGTTCCAAGAGACCCAGTACTTC.

This chain uses TRBV5-8 with TRBJ2-2; TRBD2 might be the D (6 bases). Trimming stripped 4 bases from V and 6 bases from J, with 13 bases between. The CDR3 consists of 14 residues. Germline V gene sequence: CDR1 SGHTS, CDR2 YDEGEE. CDR3 DNA sequence: TGTGCCAGCAGCCCGGGACTTGAGCCCGGGGAGCTGTTTTTT. Protein: CASSPGLEPGELFF. Filled out from reference TRBV5-8 and TRBJ2-2, the complete variable domain reads EAGVTQSPTHLIKTRGQQATLRCSPISGHTSVYWYQQALGLGLQFLLWYDEGEERNRGNFPPRFSGRQFPNYSSELNVNALELEDSALYLCASSPGLEPGELFFGEGSRLTVL.

V is TRBV10-3 and J is TRBJ2-5; the D is unclear. The CDR3 consists of 12 residues. V gave up 3 bases and J gave up 2 bases, with 4 bases separating them. Germline assignment: CDR1 ENHRY and CDR2 SYGVKD. CDR3 nucleotides: TGTGCCATCAGTGACCCGCAAGAGACCCAGTACTTC. The encoded protein is CAISDPQETQYF.

The gene calls are TRBV5-1 and TRBJ1-3, with D possibly TRBD1 on 5 matching bases. Germline values: CDR1 SGHRS, CDR2 YFSETQ. This CDR3 has 17 amino acids. The V gene lost 3 bases and the J gene lost 0 bases, with 16 bases spanning the gap. DNA for the CDR3: TGCGCCAGCAGCTCGGAGCCGGGACTGAGCTCTGGAAACACCATATATTTT. Encoded protein: CASSSEPGLSSGNTIYF.

The rearrangement joins TRBV29-1 to TRBJ2-5; D is unclear. Matching the DNA end better, TRBJ2-7 makes the J call doubtful. Germline lookup yields CDR1 SQVTM and CDR2 ANQGSEA. The CDR3 contains 13 residues. The CDR3 DNA follows: TGCAGCGTTGAGTCTGGAGTAGACTACGAGCAGTACTTC. This sequence encodes CSVESGVDYEQYF.

This clone has just a few counts. V and J are TRBV30 and TRBJ1-2, with D possibly TRBD1 on 5 matching bases. The V end lost 3 bases, the J end lost 6 bases, and 14 bases lay between the germline ends. The CDR3 contains 13 residues. CDR1 and CDR2 from the germline V gene are GTSNPN and SVGIG (reference sequence). CDR3 nucleotides: TGTGCCTGGAGGGCCCCGGGGGATAATGGCTACACCTTC. It translates to CAWRAPGDNGYTF.

V gene TRBV27 combines with J gene TRBJ1-1; D is perhaps TRBD1 (5 bases). This CDR3 spans 15 amino acids. Germline V gene lookup returns CDR1 MNHEY and CDR2 SMNVEV (reference sequence). V was shortened by 3 bases and J by 0 bases, with 11 bases between the two germline ends. The CDR3 region has the DNA TGTGCCAGCAGTTTGTCCGGGACTTTGAACACTGAAGCTTTCTTT. Encoded protein: CASSLSGTLNTEAFF.

The sample holds a few counts of this clone. The chain combines TRBV7-2 with TRBJ1-3, with TRBD1 matching 9 bases. The V segment lost 5 bases and the J segment 4 bases; nucleotides outside the gene matches: 6. Germline V gene lookup returns CDR1 SGHTA and CDR2 FQGNSA. CDR3 length: 15 amino acids. Written as DNA, the CDR3 is TGTGCCAGCAGCACCTCACAGGGGGCCGGAAACACCATATATTTT. It yields the protein CASSTSQGAGNTIYF.

The gene calls are TRBV4-1 and TRBJ1-1; D uncertain. Germline V gene lookup returns CDR1 MGHRA and CDR2 YSYEKL. V lost 1 base and J lost 0, with 12 bases in between. The CDR3 length is 16 residues. The CDR3 protein is CASSQVGQTLNTEAFF. CDR3 bases: TGCGCCAGCAGCCAAGTAGGCCAGACTTTGAACACTGAAGCTTTCTTT.

The chain is built from TRBV19 and TRBJ1-2; no reliable D call. V was cut by 0 bases and J by 5 bases, with 10 bases left in between. The CDR3 has 14 residues. From germline, CDR1 is LNHDA and CDR2 SQIVND (reference sequence). CDR3 amino acids: CASSIEPRGYGYTF. CDR3 coding DNA: TGTGCCAGTAGTATAGAACCCCGGGGTTATGGCTACACCTTC.